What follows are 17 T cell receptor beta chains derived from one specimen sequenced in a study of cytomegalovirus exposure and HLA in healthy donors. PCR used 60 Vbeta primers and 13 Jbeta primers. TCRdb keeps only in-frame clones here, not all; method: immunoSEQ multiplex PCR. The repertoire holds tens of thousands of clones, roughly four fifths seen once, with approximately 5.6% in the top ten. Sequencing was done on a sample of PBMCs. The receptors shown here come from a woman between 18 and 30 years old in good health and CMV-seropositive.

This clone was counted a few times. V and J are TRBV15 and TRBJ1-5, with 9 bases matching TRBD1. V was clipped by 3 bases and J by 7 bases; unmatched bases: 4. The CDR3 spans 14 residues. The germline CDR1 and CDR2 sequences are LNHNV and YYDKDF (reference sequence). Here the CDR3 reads CATSREGQGQPQHF. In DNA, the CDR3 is TGTGCCACCAGCAGGGAAGGACAGGGGCAGCCCCAGCATTTT. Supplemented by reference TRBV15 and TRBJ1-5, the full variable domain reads DAMVIQNPRYQVTQFGKPVTLSCSQTLNHNVMYWYQQKSSQAPKLLFHYYDKDFNNEADTPDNFQSRRPNTSFCFLDIRSPGLGDTAMYLCATSREGQGQPQHFGDGTRLSIL.

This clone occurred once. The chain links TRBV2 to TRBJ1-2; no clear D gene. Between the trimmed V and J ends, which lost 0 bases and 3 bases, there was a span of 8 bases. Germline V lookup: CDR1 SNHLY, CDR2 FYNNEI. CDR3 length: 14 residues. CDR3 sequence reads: CASSEARRHYGYTF. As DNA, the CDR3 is TGTGCCAGCAGTGAAGCGCGGCGGCACTATGGCTACACCTTC.

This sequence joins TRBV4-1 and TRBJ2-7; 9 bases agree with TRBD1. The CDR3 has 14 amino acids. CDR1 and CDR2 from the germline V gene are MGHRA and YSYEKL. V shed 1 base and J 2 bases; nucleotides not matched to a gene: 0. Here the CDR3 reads CASSQGQGAYEQYF. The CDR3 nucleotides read TGCGCCAGCAGCCAAGGACAGGGGGCCTACGAGCAGTACTTC.

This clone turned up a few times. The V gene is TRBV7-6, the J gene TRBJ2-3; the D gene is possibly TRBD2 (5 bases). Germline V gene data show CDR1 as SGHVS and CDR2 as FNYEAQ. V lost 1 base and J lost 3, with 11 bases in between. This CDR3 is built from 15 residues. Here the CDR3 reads CASSLVEGWTDTQYF. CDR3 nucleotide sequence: TGTGCCAGCAGCTTAGTCGAGGGTTGGACAGATACGCAGTATTTT.

Here the CDR3 DNA reads TGTGCCAGCTCACCACGGTTAGGCAATCAGCCCCAGCATTTT. It is translated as CASSPRLGNQPQHF. The genes are TRBV18 and TRBJ1-5; D uncertain. The V gene lost 1 base and the J gene lost 2 bases, with 6 bases spanning the gap. The CDR3 has 14 residues. In germline, CDR1 is KGHSH, CDR2 LQKENI.

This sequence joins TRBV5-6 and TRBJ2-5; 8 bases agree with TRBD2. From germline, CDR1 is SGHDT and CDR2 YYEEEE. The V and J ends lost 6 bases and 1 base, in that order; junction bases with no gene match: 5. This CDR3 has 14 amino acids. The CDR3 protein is CASTAGGTQETQYF. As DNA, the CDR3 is TGTGCCAGCACCGCGGGGGGCACCCAAGAGACCCAGTACTTC.

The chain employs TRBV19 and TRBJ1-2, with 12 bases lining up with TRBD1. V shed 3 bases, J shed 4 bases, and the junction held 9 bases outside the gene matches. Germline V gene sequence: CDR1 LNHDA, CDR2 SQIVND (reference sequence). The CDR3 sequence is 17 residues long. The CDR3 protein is CASSMLGQGASLYGYTF. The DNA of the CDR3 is TGTGCCAGTAGTATGCTGGGACAGGGGGCGTCCCTCTATGGCTACACCTTC.

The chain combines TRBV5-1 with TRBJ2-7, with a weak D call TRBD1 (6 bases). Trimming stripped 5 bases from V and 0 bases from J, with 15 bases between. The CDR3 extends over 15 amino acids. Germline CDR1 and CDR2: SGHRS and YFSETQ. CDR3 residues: CASSLEGHSSYEQYF. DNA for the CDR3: TGCGCCAGCAGTTTAGAGGGACATAGCTCCTACGAGCAGTACTTC.

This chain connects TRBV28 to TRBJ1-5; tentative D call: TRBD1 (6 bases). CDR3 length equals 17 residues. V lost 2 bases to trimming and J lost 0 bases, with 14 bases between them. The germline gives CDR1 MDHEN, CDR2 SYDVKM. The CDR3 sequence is CASSLPDRKISNQPQHF. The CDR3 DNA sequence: TGTGCCAGCAGTTTACCCGACAGGAAAATTAGCAATCAGCCCCAGCATTTT.

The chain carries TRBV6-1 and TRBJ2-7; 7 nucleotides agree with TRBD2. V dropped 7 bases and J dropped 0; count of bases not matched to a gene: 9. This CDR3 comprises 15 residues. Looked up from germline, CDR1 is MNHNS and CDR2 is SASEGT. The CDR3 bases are TGTGCCAGCATGGGGGGGTGGGGGAGCTCCTACGAGCAGTACTTC. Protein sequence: CASMGGWGSSYEQYF.

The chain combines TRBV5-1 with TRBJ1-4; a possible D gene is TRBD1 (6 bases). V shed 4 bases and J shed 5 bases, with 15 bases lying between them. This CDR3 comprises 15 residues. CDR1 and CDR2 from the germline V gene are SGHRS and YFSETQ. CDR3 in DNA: TGCGCCAGCAGCCTCATCGGGACACTCAATGAAAAACTGTTTTTT. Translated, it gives CASSLIGTLNEKLFF.

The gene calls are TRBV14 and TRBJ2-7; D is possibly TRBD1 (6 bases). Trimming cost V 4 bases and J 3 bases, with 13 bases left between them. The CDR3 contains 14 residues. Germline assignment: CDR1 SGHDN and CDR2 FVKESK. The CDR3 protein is CASSRFEGDYEQYF. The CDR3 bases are TGTGCCAGCAGCCGGTTTGAGGGGGACTACGAGCAGTACTTC.

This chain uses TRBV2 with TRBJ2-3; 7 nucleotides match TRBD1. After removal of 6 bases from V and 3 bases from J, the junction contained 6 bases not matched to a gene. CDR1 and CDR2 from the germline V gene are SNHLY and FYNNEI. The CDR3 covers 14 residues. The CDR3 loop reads CASSPGTATDTQYF. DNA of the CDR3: TGTGCCAGCAGCCCCGGGACAGCAACAGATACGCAGTATTTT.

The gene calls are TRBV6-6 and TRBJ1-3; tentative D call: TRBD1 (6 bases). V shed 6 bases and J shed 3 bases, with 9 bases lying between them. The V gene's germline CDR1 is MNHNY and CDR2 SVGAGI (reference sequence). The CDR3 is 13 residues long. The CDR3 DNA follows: TGTGCCAGCAGCGGGACAAGTGGAAACACCATATATTTT. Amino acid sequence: CASSGTSGNTIYF.

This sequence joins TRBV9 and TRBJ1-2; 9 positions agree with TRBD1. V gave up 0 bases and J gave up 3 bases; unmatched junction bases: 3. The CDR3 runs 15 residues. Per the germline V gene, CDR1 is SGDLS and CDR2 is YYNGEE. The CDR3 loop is CASSVVGQGHYGYTF. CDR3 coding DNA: TGTGCCAGCAGCGTAGTGGGACAGGGCCACTATGGCTACACCTTC.

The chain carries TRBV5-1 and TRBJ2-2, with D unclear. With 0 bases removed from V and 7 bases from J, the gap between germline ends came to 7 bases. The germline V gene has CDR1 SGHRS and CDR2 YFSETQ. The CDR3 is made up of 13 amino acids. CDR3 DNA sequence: TGCGCCAGCAGCTTGGACCCTAACGGGGAGCTGTTTTTT. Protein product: CASSLDPNGELFF. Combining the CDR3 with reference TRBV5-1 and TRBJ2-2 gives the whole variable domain KAGVTQTPRYLIKTRGQQVTLSCSPISGHRSVSWYQQTPGQGLQFLFEYFSETQRNKGNFPGRFSGRQFSNSRSEMNVSTLELGDSALYLCASSLDPNGELFFGEGSRLTVL.

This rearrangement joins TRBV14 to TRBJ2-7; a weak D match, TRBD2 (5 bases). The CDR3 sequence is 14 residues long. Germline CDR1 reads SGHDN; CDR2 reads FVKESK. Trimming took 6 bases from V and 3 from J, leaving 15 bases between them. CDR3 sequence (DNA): TGTGCCAGCAGGAACGAGACCGAGGGCTACGAGCAGTACTTC. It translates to CASRNETEGYEQYF.